The rows below give T cell receptor beta chains drawn from one sample of a study of blood T cell repertoires in COVID-19. Assay used: immunoSEQ multiplex PCR; TCRdb lists only in-frame clones, some missing. Among approximately 100,000 clones listed, approximately 83% were seen once. Material: PBMCs or T cells enriched from blood (not recorded which). The receptors here all came from a woman aged 45-59 years who had recovered from COVID-19. Each CDR3 is given with its conserved first and last residue. Each record gives: CDR3 DNA, CDR3 protein, V gene, clone size, D gene, J gene. The D gene is left open where the match is weak. Some rows mark clone size as missing; the rest say once, few, many or name a class of expanded clone.

cdr3_nt: TGTGCCAGCAGCTCGAGGGGTAGCGGGAGGGATACGCAGTATTTT
cdr3_aa: CASSSRGSGRDTQYF
v_call: TRBV7-9
clone_size: -
d_call: TRBD2
j_call: TRBJ2-3

cdr3_nt: TGCGCCAGCAACACGGACAGGCCTGACTACGAGCAGTACTTC
cdr3_aa: CASNTDRPDYEQYF
v_call: TRBV5-1
clone_size: -
d_call: TRBD1
j_call: TRBJ2-7

cdr3_nt: TGTGCCAGCAGCAGGGGCAGAGAGACCCAGTACTTC
cdr3_aa: CASSRGRETQYF
v_call: TRBV5-8
clone_size: -
d_call: -
j_call: TRBJ2-5

cdr3_nt: TGTGCCAGCAGTTTATCTCCTGGGACAGGGGAGGGCAGCTACACCTTC
cdr3_aa: CASSLSPGTGEGSYTF
v_call: TRBV28
clone_size: -
d_call: TRBD1
j_call: TRBJ1-2

cdr3_nt: TGTGCCAGCTCACCACTGGAGGTTCCGAGCTCCTACAATGAGCAGTTCTTC
cdr3_aa: CASSPLEVPSSYNEQFF
v_call: TRBV18
clone_size: -
d_call: -
j_call: TRBJ2-1

cdr3_nt: TGTGCCAGCAGCTTAGATGGCGGGGTCTACAATGAGCAGTTCTTC
cdr3_aa: CASSLDGGVYNEQFF
v_call: TRBV11-3
clone_size: -
d_call: -
j_call: TRBJ2-1

cdr3_nt: TGTGCCTGGAGCCTTCGGGGGGGCTCCTACGAGCAGTACTTC
cdr3_aa: CAWSLRGGSYEQYF
v_call: TRBV30
clone_size: -
d_call: TRBD2
j_call: TRBJ2-7

cdr3_nt: TGTGCCAGCAGTGAAATTTCCCGGGGGGGCTACAATGAGCAGTTCTTC
cdr3_aa: CASSEISRGGYNEQFF
v_call: TRBV2
clone_size: -
d_call: TRBD2
j_call: TRBJ2-1

cdr3_nt: TGTGCCAGCAGCAAAAGGGACAACGAGAACACTGAAGCTTTCTTT
cdr3_aa: CASSKRDNENTEAFF
v_call: TRBV7-3
clone_size: -
d_call: -
j_call: TRBJ1-1

cdr3_nt: TGTGCCAGCAGCCAACCAGACAGACTGAATGAGCAGTTCTTC
cdr3_aa: CASSQPDRLNEQFF
v_call: TRBV3-1/TRBV3-2
clone_size: -
d_call: -
j_call: TRBJ2-1

cdr3_nt: TGTGCCAGCAGTGTCGAGGCGGCCGCCCCATATGGCTACACCTTC
cdr3_aa: CASSVEAAAPYGYTF
v_call: TRBV2
clone_size: -
d_call: -
j_call: TRBJ1-2

cdr3_nt: TGTGCCAGTAGCCGGACAGGGGTCAAAGCATATGGCTACACCTTC
cdr3_aa: CASSRTGVKAYGYTF
v_call: TRBV19
clone_size: -
d_call: TRBD1
j_call: TRBJ1-2

cdr3_nt: TGTGCCAGCAGCCCCGAGGTCACAGGGAAAGCTTTCTTT
cdr3_aa: CASSPEVTGKAFF
v_call: TRBV7-3
clone_size: -
d_call: -
j_call: TRBJ1-1

cdr3_nt: TGTGCCAGTAAATTAGCGGGAGGAGGCACGCAGTATTTT
cdr3_aa: CASKLAGGGTQYF
v_call: TRBV19
clone_size: -
d_call: TRBD2
j_call: TRBJ2-3

cdr3_nt: TGTGCCAGCAGCTTTATGCAGGGGGCGCGAAGCACTGAAGCTTTCTTT
cdr3_aa: CASSFMQGARSTEAFF
v_call: TRBV7-6
clone_size: once
d_call: TRBD1
j_call: TRBJ1-1

cdr3_nt: TGTGCCAGCAGTAATCCGGGACAGGGGAACGAGCAGTACTTC
cdr3_aa: CASSNPGQGNEQYF
v_call: TRBV27
clone_size: -
d_call: TRBD1
j_call: TRBJ2-7

cdr3_nt: TGTGCCAGCACCAAAAGGGGGGGTGTCGTTAATGAAAAACTGTTTTTT
cdr3_aa: CASTKRGGVVNEKLFF
v_call: TRBV2
clone_size: -
d_call: -
j_call: TRBJ1-4

cdr3_nt: TGTGCCAGCAGTGAAGCCACAGGGCCGGGTGAAAAACTGTTTTTT
cdr3_aa: CASSEATGPGEKLFF
v_call: TRBV6-1
clone_size: -
d_call: -
j_call: TRBJ1-4

cdr3_nt: TGCGCCAGCAGCGTGGACAGGTCCTCCTACGAGCAGTACTTC
cdr3_aa: CASSVDRSSYEQYF
v_call: TRBV5-1
clone_size: -
d_call: TRBD1
j_call: TRBJ2-7

cdr3_nt: TGTGCCAGCAGTTTCGTCAGCACAGATACGCAGTATTTT
cdr3_aa: CASSFVSTDTQYF
v_call: TRBV27
clone_size: -
d_call: -
j_call: TRBJ2-3

cdr3_nt: TGTGCCAGCAGCCTCACCGACAGAGCGTACTATGGCTACACCTTC
cdr3_aa: CASSLTDRAYYGYTF
v_call: TRBV11-2
clone_size: -
d_call: -
j_call: TRBJ1-2

cdr3_nt: TGTGCCAGCAGCCTTCGGGACAGGGTGGATCGGGCTTTCTTT
cdr3_aa: CASSLRDRVDRAFF
v_call: TRBV11-2
clone_size: -
d_call: TRBD1
j_call: TRBJ1-1